This T cell receptor beta chain was captured in a study of shared clonotypes between healthy human individuals. Trimming removed 5 bases at V and 5 bases at J, with 13 bases between. Germline V lookup: CDR1 SGHNT, CDR2 YYREEE (reference sequence). The CDR3 is 14 amino acids. At the deep level, the assay was run. The protocol was immunoSEQ multiplex PCR, while the TCRdb copy is restricted to in-frame clones and leaves out a portion. The profile shows about 490,000 clones, less than 80% of them singletons. The chain has TRBV5-4 and TRBJ1-4; tentatively, D is TRBD1 (5 bases). The TCR was taken from a woman aged 40 to 50 in good health. Some clones in this sample may be carry-over from other donors' samples. Sequenced sample: PBMCs. The chain's CDR3 is CASRFSGGNEKLFF. The CDR3 nucleotides are TGTGCCAGCAGATTCTCGGGGGGAAATGAAAAACTGTTTTTT. The entire variable domain, with the rest obtained from reference TRBV5-4 and TRBJ1-4, is as follows: ETGVTQSPTHLIKTRGQQVTLRCSSQSGHNTVSWYQQALGQGPQFIFQYYREEENGRGNFPPRFSGLQFPNYSSELNVNALELDDSALYLCASRFSGGNEKLFFGSGTQLSVL.